This is a list of T cell receptor beta chains from one sample in a study of beta chain features in type 1 diabetes. TCRdb keeps only in-frame clones here, not all; method: immunoSEQ multiplex PCR. The table has 300,000 to 400,000 clones, roughly 9% seen once. Sequenced input: central memory CD4+ T cells from blood. These receptors were taken from a man between 25 and 39 years old with type 1 diabetes. Each CDR3 is given without its conserved first and last residue. Some rows have no size entry. The others give once, few or many, or a class for an expanded clone.

V gene	J gene	clone size	CDR3 protein
TRBV11-2	TRBJ1-2	NA	ASSLGSTGANGYT
TRBV5-4	TRBJ2-7	NA	ASSPPPGTGLYEQY
TRBV27	TRBJ2-2	NA	ASSLIGGAAGELF
TRBV2	TRBJ2-7	NA	ASSDRQRSSYEQY
TRBV28	TRBJ2-2	few	ASIRGLHTGELF
TRBV7-9	TRBJ2-3	NA	ASSLGPQPATDTQY
TRBV4-3	TRBJ1-3	NA	ASSQDAGSGNTIY
TRBV4-3	TRBJ2-3	NA	ASSQDQGDTQY
TRBV2	TRBJ2-1	NA	ASVVTLTQWGEQF
TRBV30	TRBJ1-5	few	AWSVGGGQPQH
TRBV5-1	TRBJ2-1	few	ASGPLSSYNEQF
TRBV7-2	TRBJ1-4	NA	ATRGTNEKLF
TRBV7-9	TRBJ2-2	NA	ASGTSMNTGELF
TRBV29-1	TRBJ1-5	NA	SAGQGFNQPQH
TRBV2	TRBJ1-2	many	ASTKDAARSGYT
TRBV30	TRBJ2-7	NA	AWRTGAEQY
TRBV18	TRBJ2-7	NA	ASSPGTGYQQY
TRBV4-3	TRBJ2-7	NA	ASSQGAGTGTYEQY